The next 14 T cell receptor beta chains were all read from a single sample in a study of OX40 agonist ivuxolimab in advanced cancers. Clones were read by immunoSEQ multiplex PCR, and TCRdb kept only the in-frame ones, dropping some. The table records 90,000 or so clones, approximately 87% of them present only once. Material: CD4+ or CD8+ T cells sorted from blood, obtained in a trial of the OX40 agonist ivuxolimab. These receptors all come from an adult with an advanced solid tumor such as melanoma, head and neck, liver or kidney cancer.

The chain combines TRBV11-2 with TRBJ2-7; 9 nucleotides align to TRBD1. V shed 5 bases and J 4 bases; nucleotides not matched to a gene: 3. The length of the CDR3 is 13 residues. Germline V gene data show CDR1 as SGHAT and CDR2 as FQNNGV. The CDR3 DNA follows: TGTGCCAGCAGCACCGACAGGGGGTACGAGCAGTACTTC. It is translated as CASSTDRGYEQYF.

This chain joins TRBV6-6 and TRBJ2-1; 10 nucleotides match TRBD1. J lost 4 bases, V lost 6 bases, and 6 bases had no gene match. CDR1 is MNHNY, CDR2 SVGAGI, per germline (reference sequence). This CDR3 is built from 15 residues. The CDR3 DNA is TGTGCCAGCAGCCAGACAGGGGGCACATACAATGAGCAGTTCTTC. Its translation is CASSQTGGTYNEQFF.

Written as DNA, the CDR3 is TGTGCCAGCAGCGACCGGACAGGTCCAGATACGCAGTATTTT. Protein product: CASSDRTGPDTQYF. The chain joins TRBV7-2 to TRBJ2-3; 7 bases align to TRBD1. Germline lookup yields CDR1 SGHTA and CDR2 FQGNSA. The CDR3 contains 14 residues. V was clipped by 5 bases and J by 4 bases; unmatched bases: 6.

Only a few counts were recorded for this clone. The chain couples TRBV28 to TRBJ2-7; D is perhaps TRBD1 (6 bases). From germline, CDR1 is MDHEN and CDR2 SYDVKM. Trimming took 4 bases from V and 4 from J, leaving 8 bases between them. The CDR3 has 12 amino acids. The DNA for the CDR3 is TGTGCCAGCAGTTCCGGACAGTACGAGCAGTACTTC. Protein product: CASSSGQYEQYF.

This clone has only a few counts. The rearrangement links TRBV7-3 to TRBJ2-5, with TRBD2 identical over 11 bases. The V segment lost 3 bases and the J segment 5 bases; nucleotides outside the gene matches: 2. CDR3 length: 14 amino acids. Germline CDR1 and CDR2: SGHTA and FQGTGA. As DNA, the CDR3 is TGTGCCAGCAGCTTGACTAGCGGGGCGGAGACCCAGTACTTC. Translated, it gives CASSLTSGAETQYF.

This sequence joins TRBV9 and TRBJ1-2; 7 positions match TRBD1. V trimming: 4 bases; J trimming: 8 bases; junction bases outside the gene matches: 14. The CDR3 has 15 amino acids. Germline assignment: CDR1 SGDLS and CDR2 YYNGEE. The chain's CDR3 is CASSFPGGGVRGYTF. The CDR3, as DNA: TGTGCCAGCAGCTTCCCAGGAGGGGGCGTACGGGGCTACACCTTC.

The rearrangement joins TRBV20-1 to TRBJ1-1; D uncertain. Germline V gene lookup returns CDR1 DFQATT and CDR2 SNEGSKA (reference sequence). Between the trimmed V and J ends, which lost 1 base and 10 bases, there was a span of 7 bases. The CDR3 runs 10 residues. The CDR3 DNA is TGCAGTGCTAGAGGCCCGAGAGCTTTCTTT. Translation: CSARGPRAFF.

This clone was recorded once. This chain's CDR3 is CASSQGGRNTGELFF. CDR3 DNA sequence: TGTGCCAGCAGCCAAGGGGGCCGGAACACCGGGGAGCTGTTTTTT. The chain links TRBV14 to TRBJ2-2, with D tentatively TRBD1 (5 bases). Trimming took 1 base from V and 1 from J, leaving 7 bases between them. From germline, CDR1 is SGHDN and CDR2 FVKESK. This CDR3 has 15 amino acids.

The chain has TRBV25-1 and TRBJ2-5, with D perhaps matching TRBD2 (7 bases). V lost 4 bases, J lost 4 bases, and 19 bases lay in between. Germline V gives CDR1 MGHDK, CDR2 SYGVNS. The CDR3 has 16 amino acids. The CDR3 sequence is CASSGPGGTRGETQYF. The DNA of the CDR3 is TGTGCCAGCAGTGGCCCCGGGGGGACACGGGGAGAGACCCAGTACTTC. The full variable domain, completed using reference TRBV25-1 and TRBJ2-5, is EADIYQTPRYLVIGTGKKITLECSQTMGHDKMYWYQQDPGMELHLIHYSYGVNSTEKGDLSSESTVSRIRTEHFPLTLESARPSHTSQYLCASSGPGGTRGETQYFGPGTRLLVL.

The rearrangement joins TRBV9 to TRBJ2-7; 10 positions match TRBD1. The CDR3 runs to 15 residues. The germline gives CDR1 SGDLS, CDR2 YYNGEE. The ends lost 4 bases at V and 3 bases at J; junction bases unmatched: 7. The CDR3: CASSISGTGDYEQYF. The CDR3 DNA reads as TGTGCCAGCAGCATTTCCGGGACAGGGGACTACGAGCAGTACTTC.

This clone was recorded only once. The chain employs TRBV11-3 and TRBJ1-1, with unresolved D. The germline V gene has CDR1 SGHNT and CDR2 YENEEA. Deletions cut 2 bases from V and 1 base from J, with 11 bases between. This CDR3 is built from 15 residues. For the CDR3, the DNA is TGTGCCAGCAGCTTATCTGGCGCGGCGAACACTGAAGCTTTCTTT. This sequence encodes CASSLSGAANTEAFF.

The rearrangement uses TRBV6-6 and TRBJ2-7; D is uncertain. The CDR3 runs to 15 residues. V was trimmed by 6 bases and J by 2 bases, leaving 17 bases between them. Germline V CDR1 and CDR2: MNHNY, SVGAGI (reference sequence). The CDR3 nucleotides read TGTGCCAGCAGCCCCGCCAGGTCGGGTGCCTACGAGCAGTACTTC. It translates to CASSPARSGAYEQYF.

The chain links TRBV14 to TRBJ1-1; 8 nucleotides align to TRBD1. J lost 3 bases, V lost 5 bases, and 11 bases had no gene match. The CDR3 contains 16 residues. Germline lookup yields CDR1 SGHDN and CDR2 FVKESK. The CDR3 bases are TGTGCCAGCAGCTTCGCGCAGGGGGCGAAGGACACTGAAGCTTTCTTT. It encodes CASSFAQGAKDTEAFF.

The chain employs TRBV19 and TRBJ1-2; D gene uncertain. V lost 5 bases and J 4 bases, leaving 14 bases between the germline ends. Germline V lookup: CDR1 LNHDA, CDR2 SQIVND (reference sequence). The CDR3 has 14 amino acids. The CDR3: CASSPGGTSYGYTF. The DNA for the CDR3 is TGTGCCAGTAGTCCGGGAGGAACCAGCTATGGCTACACCTTC.